This is a list of T cell receptor beta chains from one sample in a study of response to subunit inactivated influenza vaccine. TCRdb reprocessed the RT-PCR reads via MiXCR and lists one record per CDR3 protein. The sample contains around 200,000 distinct CDR3 sequences, more than 10% of which appear only once. This same sample was also taken into another study, of T cells expressing NK-cell markers.

This material consisted of CD8+ T cells sorted from PBMCs, taken approximately 12 days after vaccination. Receptors were obtained from a middle-aged man who received an inactivated influenza vaccine. Each CDR3 is given with its conserved first and last residue. D genes are given only for firm matches. Clone size is shown for a subset of rows, as once, few, many or a class of expanded clone.

D: -; V: TRBV7-9; size: -; J: TRBJ2-5; DNA: TGTGCCAGCAGCTCGCCGCCCCATGAGACCCAGTACTTC; CDR3: CASSSPPHETQYF
D: TRBD1; V: TRBV7-9; size: many; J: TRBJ1-5; DNA: TGTGCCAGCAGCTTAGGCCAGGGGGATCAGCCCCAGCATTTT; CDR3: CASSLGQGDQPQHF
D: -; V: TRBV24-1; size: few; J: TRBJ1-6; DNA: TGTGCCACCAGTAGATCGATGGCCTATAATTCACCCCTCCACTTT; CDR3: CATSRSMAYNSPLHF
D: -; V: TRBV7-9; size: -; J: TRBJ2-3; DNA: TGTGCCAGCGGGCGGGCGCAGTATTTT; CDR3: CASGRAQYF
D: TRBD1; V: TRBV3-1; size: many; J: TRBJ2-5; DNA: TGTGCCAGCAGCCTCGGACAGGGACAAGAGACCCAGTACTTC; CDR3: CASSLGQGQETQYF
D: -; V: TRBV7-2; size: -; J: TRBJ2-5; DNA: TGTGCCAGCAGTTCAGGGTTGAGAGAGACCCAGTACTTC; CDR3: CASSSGLRETQYF
D: -; V: TRBV5-1; size: -; J: TRBJ2-3; DNA: TGCGCCAGCAGCTTGAGGGGGGCCCTCGCAGATACGCAGTATTTT; CDR3: CASSLRGALADTQYF
D: TRBD1; V: TRBV7-9; size: few; J: TRBJ2-4; DNA: TGTGCCAGCAGCTTAGGAGGGGGCCAGGAAGCCAAAAACATTCAGTACTTC; CDR3: CASSLGGGQEAKNIQYF
D: -; V: TRBV29-1; size: -; J: TRBJ1-1; DNA: TGCAGCGTTGAAAAGGGGGTGGGGTACAACACTGAAGCTTTCTTT; CDR3: CSVEKGVGYNTEAFF
D: -; V: TRBV10-1; size: -; J: TRBJ2-2; DNA: TGCGCCAGCAGTGAAGGGGTAACCGGGGAGCTGTTTTTT; CDR3: CASSEGVTGELFF
D: -; V: TRBV28; size: few; J: TRBJ2-1; DNA: TGTGCCAGCAGTTTCGATGGCGGGGAGGACAATGAGCAGTTCTTC; CDR3: CASSFDGGEDNEQFF
D: -; V: TRBV12-3/TRBV12-4; size: -; J: TRBJ2-7; DNA: TGTGCCAGCAGTTGGGGACTGATTTCCTACGAGCAGTACTTC; CDR3: CASSWGLISYEQYF
D: TRBD1; V: TRBV28; size: -; J: TRBJ1-1; DNA: TGTGCCAGCAGTTTTAGTCCAGGGGGGAACACTGAAGCTTTCTTT; CDR3: CASSFSPGGNTEAFF
D: TRBD1; V: TRBV6-2/TRBV6-3; size: many; J: TRBJ2-7; DNA: TGTGCCAGCAGTTTCGGGACAGGACGACCCTACGAGCAGTACTTC; CDR3: CASSFGTGRPYEQYF
D: -; V: TRBV23-1; size: few; J: TRBJ2-5; DNA: TGCGCCAGCAGTCAATCGCCAGAAGAGACCCAGTACTTC; CDR3: CASSQSPEETQYF
D: TRBD2; V: TRBV25-1; size: many; J: TRBJ2-3; DNA: TGTGCCAGCAGTGAATACGGACTAGCGGGACGAGATACGCAGTATTTT; CDR3: CASSEYGLAGRDTQYF
D: -; V: TRBV3-1; size: -; J: TRBJ2-2; DNA: TGTGCCAGCAGCCCTCAAGGGTCGAGGACGGAAACGAACACCGGGGAGCTGTTTTTT; CDR3: CASSPQGSRTETNTGELFF
D: -; V: TRBV4-2; size: -; J: TRBJ1-2; DNA: TGTGCCAGCAGCCAACCTGGACAGAATCACTACTATGGCTACACCTTC; CDR3: CASSQPGQNHYYGYTF
D: -; V: TRBV29-1; size: -; J: TRBJ2-4; DNA: TGCAGCGTTGTCGAGGAAGGGGTCAAAAACATTCAGTACTTC; CDR3: CSVVEEGVKNIQYF
D: -; V: TRBV5-1; size: many; J: TRBJ2-1; DNA: TGCGCCAGCAGCCCCCCCGGGCGGAATGAGCAGTTCTTC; CDR3: CASSPPGRNEQFF
D: -; V: TRBV5-1; size: -; J: TRBJ1-2; DNA: TGCGCCAGCAGCTTTTCAGTGGACTATGGCTACACCTTC; CDR3: CASSFSVDYGYTF
D: -; V: TRBV3-1; size: -; J: TRBJ2-7; DNA: TGTGCCAGCAGCCCTTCAGTGACAGGTTACGAGCAGTACTTC; CDR3: CASSPSVTGYEQYF
D: TRBD1; V: TRBV7-3; size: few; J: TRBJ2-1; DNA: TGTGCCAGCAGCTTAATCTCCGGGACAGGGTACAATGAGCAGTTCTTC; CDR3: CASSLISGTGYNEQFF
D: -; V: TRBV27; size: -; J: TRBJ1-5; DNA: TGTGCCAGCAGTTTAGGCTACGATCAGCCCCAGCATTTT; CDR3: CASSLGYDQPQHF
D: -; V: TRBV12-3/TRBV12-4; size: -; J: TRBJ1-1; DNA: TGTGCCAGCAGTTTGGAACAGGGACGGGAGCTAACAGACGCTTTCTTT; CDR3: CASSLEQGRELTDAFF
D: -; V: TRBV9; size: -; J: TRBJ2-1; DNA: TGTGCCAGCAGCGACCCCCACGGGGGCGCCGGTAATGAGCAGTTCTTC; CDR3: CASSDPHGGAGNEQFF
D: -; V: TRBV7-9; size: once; J: TRBJ1-4; DNA: TGTGCCAGCAGCTCCCCCGAGGGGGGGAGTGAAAAACTGTTTTTT; CDR3: CASSSPEGGSEKLFF
D: TRBD1; V: TRBV19; size: few; J: TRBJ2-6; DNA: TGTGCCAGTAGTCCGACAGGGGCGCCTTCTGGGGCCAACGTCCTGACTTTC; CDR3: CASSPTGAPSGANVLTF
D: -; V: TRBV7-9; size: few; J: TRBJ1-4; DNA: TGTGCCAGCAGCTTAAGAGGGTGGGACACACGTGAAAAACTGTTTTTT; CDR3: CASSLRGWDTREKLFF
D: -; V: TRBV9; size: few; J: TRBJ2-3; DNA: TGTGCCAGCAGCGTAGCCGGGGCTAGCACAGATACGCAGTATTTT; CDR3: CASSVAGASTDTQYF
D: -; V: TRBV7-7; size: few; J: TRBJ2-5; DNA: TGTGCCAGCAGCCCGGACGGACCGGAGACCCAGTACTTC; CDR3: CASSPDGPETQYF
D: TRBD1; V: TRBV20-1; size: once; J: TRBJ2-5; DNA: TGCAGTGCTAGAGATCTGAGACAGGGGGGTGAAGAGACCCAGTACTTC; CDR3: CSARDLRQGGEETQYF